The clone carrying this TCR beta chain was counted once. V was clipped by 2 bases and J by 1 base, with 9 bases between them. The germline V gene encodes CDR1 SGHNT and CDR2 YYREEE (reference sequence). The CDR3 extends over 14 amino acids. These data come from a study of response to subunit inactivated influenza vaccine. TCRdb re-analysed the RT-PCR reads in MiXCR, keeping a single row per CDR3 protein. Among over 300,000 distinct CDR3 sequences listed, 21% were seen once. Source: PBMCs from blood, taken less than 22 months after vaccination. This sequence joins TRBV5-4 and TRBJ1-1; D unresolved. The sequence came from a man between 50 and 69 years old who received an inactivated influenza vaccine. CDR3 residues: CASSFNVKNTEAFF. The CDR3 DNA reads as TGTGCCAGCAGCTTCAATGTAAAGAACACTGAAGCTTTCTTT. Filled out from reference TRBV5-4 and TRBJ1-1, the complete variable domain reads ETGVTQSPTHLIKTRGQQVTLRCSSQSGHNTVSWYQQALGQGPQFIFQYYREEENGRGNFPPRFSGLQFPNYSSELNVNALELDDSALYLCASSFNVKNTEAFFGQGTRLTVV.